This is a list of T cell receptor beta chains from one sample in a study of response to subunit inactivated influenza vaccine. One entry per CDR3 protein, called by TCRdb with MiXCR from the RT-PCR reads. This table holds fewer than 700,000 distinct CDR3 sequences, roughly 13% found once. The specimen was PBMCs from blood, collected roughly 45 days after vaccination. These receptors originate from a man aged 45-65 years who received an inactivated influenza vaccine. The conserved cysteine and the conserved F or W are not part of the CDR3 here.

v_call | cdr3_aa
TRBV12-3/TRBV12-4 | ASSTLLAGTETQY
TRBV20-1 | SASSSYEQY
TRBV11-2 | ASSLELAPYEQY
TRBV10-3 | AISEMDRRNTEAF
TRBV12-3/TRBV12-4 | ASSSSPGRGNYGYT
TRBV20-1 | SARRVANGFYETQY
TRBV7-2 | ASSPDSPTVGNQPQH
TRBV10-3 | AISGGTAFLNEQY
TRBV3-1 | ASSPSGDRGLGSPLH
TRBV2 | ASSPVGETQY
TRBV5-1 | ASSLRYSGGSSYEQY
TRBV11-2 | ASSLEAAGSNQPQH
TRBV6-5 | ASSYSQGVSGELF
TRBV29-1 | SAGPGANQPQH
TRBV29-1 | SARTGTVTPYEQY
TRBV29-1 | SVLIRGQDRDK
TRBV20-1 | SASGGRGKNIQY
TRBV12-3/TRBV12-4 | ASSVTAYEQY
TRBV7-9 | ASSLYLGEQY
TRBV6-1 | ASSKRLANEQF
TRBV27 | ASSILAGGTDTQY
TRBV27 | ASSLSALYGYT
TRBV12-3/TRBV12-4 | ASSPPDGYEQY
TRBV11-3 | ASSFMDTGELF
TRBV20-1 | GTLALGSPLH
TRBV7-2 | ASSPVSVLADTQY
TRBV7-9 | ASSSQSQPQH
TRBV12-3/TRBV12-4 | ASRQGWELF
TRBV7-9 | ASSLGSGRNEDTEAF
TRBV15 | ATSRTEGGEAKNIQY
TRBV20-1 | SASTAENTGELF
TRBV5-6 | ASSFQGGQVNQPQH
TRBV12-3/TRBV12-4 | ASTGLEEKLF
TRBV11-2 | ASSLEKASGRPNYEQY
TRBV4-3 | ASSQDSPGDTEAF
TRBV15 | ATSRDHGQGLKLF
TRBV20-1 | SARPPAGGGHNEQF
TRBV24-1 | ATSEAAYEQY
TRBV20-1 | SARDVLLSSYEQY
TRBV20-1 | RVPGDDLNTEAF
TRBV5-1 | ASSFGSGPSGANVLT